Presented here are 16 T cell receptor beta chains from one specimen sequenced in a study of a mutant IDH1 vaccine in newly diagnosed glioma. Sample time point: week 35, safety follow-up. Every vaccine dose comprised 300 ug of mutant IDH1 20-mer peptide plus topical imiquimod. No antigen has been identified for these receptors. TCRdb's table, derived via immunoSEQ multiplex PCR, lists solely in-frame clones and lacks some. The sample lists about 32,000 clones, roughly three quarters occurring once. The source was PBMCs, collected from a glioma patient whose treatment included an IDH1 peptide vaccine. The receptors shown here come from a woman in her thirties or forties with glioma.

The chain is built from TRBV6-6 and TRBJ2-5; perhaps TRBD2 as D (6 bases). Per the germline V gene, CDR1 is MNHNY and CDR2 is SVGAGI (reference sequence). With 5 bases removed from V and 1 base from J, the gap between germline ends came to 17 bases. This CDR3 is 16 amino acids long. CDR3 in DNA: TGTGCCAGCAGTCCCGGGGGAGAAGCGGCCCAAGAGACCCAGTACTTC. Amino acids: CASSPGGEAAQETQYF.

This chain joins TRBV30 and TRBJ2-7; the D is unclear. The CDR3 consists of 12 residues. CDR1 is GTSNPN and CDR2 is SVGIG in the germline V gene (reference sequence). V dropped 0 bases and J dropped 5 bases, with 8 bases sitting between them. CDR3 sequence: CAWSVLGHEQYF. Here the CDR3 DNA reads TGTGCCTGGAGTGTACTTGGCCACGAGCAGTACTTC. Looking up the rest from reference TRBV30 and TRBJ2-7 gives the full variable domain: SQTIHQWPATLVQPVGSPLSLECTVEGTSNPNLYWYRQAAGRGLQLLFYSVGIGQISSEVPQNLSASRPQDRQFILSSKKLLLSDSGFYLCAWSVLGHEQYFGPGTRLTVT.

The table lists this clone with a few counts. The V and J genes are TRBV9 and TRBJ2-1, with 12 nucleotides matching TRBD2. Trimming at V came to 5 bases and at J to 6 bases, leaving 9 bases not matched to a gene. The CDR3 runs 16 residues. The germline gives CDR1 SGDLS, CDR2 YYNGEE. The CDR3 region has the DNA TGTGCCAGCAGTCCGAGGGCTAGCGGGGGGGGCAATGAGCAGTTCTTC. Translation: CASSPRASGGGNEQFF.

The V call is TRBV13, the J call TRBJ1-1; D possibly corresponds to TRBD1 (6 bases). This CDR3 region has 16 residues. V was cut by 0 bases and J by 0 bases, with 11 bases left in between. CDR1 and CDR2 from the germline V gene are PRHDT and FYEKMQ (reference sequence). The CDR3 spells CASSLGGAGMNTEAFF. CDR3 nucleotides: TGTGCCAGCAGCTTAGGGGGGGCGGGAATGAACACTGAAGCTTTCTTT.

This clone is medium-sized by share. V usage is TRBV27 and J usage is TRBJ1-6; tentative D call: TRBD1 (6 bases). Germline V gene sequence: CDR1 MNHEY, CDR2 SMNVEV (reference sequence). The V and J ends lost 8 bases and 6 bases respectively, with 14 bases between them. This CDR3 region has 14 residues. CDR3 nucleotides: TGTGCCAGCGGATTCAGGGGAACTAATTCACCCCTCCACTTT. It translates to CASGFRGTNSPLHF.

The chain has TRBV7-9 and TRBJ1-5; perhaps TRBD1 as D (5 bases). Germline-derived CDR1 and CDR2 are SEHNR and FQNEAQ (reference sequence). Trimming pared 9 bases from V and 0 bases from J, leaving 12 bases between. This CDR3 is built from 14 residues. CDR3 nucleotides: TGTGCCAGGCACAGGCCTTATAGCAATCAGCCCCAGCATTTT. As protein: CARHRPYSNQPQHF.

The rearrangement joins TRBV4-3 to TRBJ2-3; D is unclear. The CDR3 contains 11 residues. Germline assignment: CDR1 LGHNA and CDR2 YSLEER. Trimming left V 3 bases short and J 4 bases short, with 2 bases between. CDR3 sequence reads: CASSQSDTQYF. The CDR3 DNA sequence: TGCGCCAGCAGCCAGTCAGATACGCAGTATTTT.

This chain connects TRBV6-5 to TRBJ2-1, with TRBD2 identical over 9 bases. J gave up 2 bases and V 5 bases, and 4 bases lay outside the gene matches. The CDR3 sequence is 15 residues long. The germline gives CDR1 MNHEY, CDR2 SVGAGI. CDR3 region: CASSPQRGAYNEQFF. CDR3 in DNA: TGTGCCAGCAGTCCCCAGCGGGGGGCCTACAATGAGCAGTTCTTC.

The rearrangement joins TRBV30 to TRBJ2-3; D is uncertain. Trimming left V 0 bases short and J 0 bases short, with 4 bases between. CDR3 length equals 13 residues. The V gene's germline CDR1 is GTSNPN and CDR2 SVGIG (reference sequence). The CDR3 reads CAWSVRSTDTQYF. CDR3 sequence (DNA): TGTGCCTGGAGTGTCAGGAGCACAGATACGCAGTATTTT.

V is TRBV6-6 and J is TRBJ1-5; D unclear. Germline V gene sequence: CDR1 MNHNY, CDR2 SVGAGI (reference sequence). This CDR3 is built from 14 residues. Between the trimmed V and J ends, which lost 2 bases and 8 bases, there was a span of 13 bases. The CDR3 region is CASSYSGLREPQHF. CDR3 nucleotide sequence: TGTGCCAGCAGTTACAGCGGACTCCGCGAGCCCCAGCATTTT.

V gene TRBV14 combines with J gene TRBJ2-3; 14 positions agree with TRBD2. The germline CDR1 and CDR2 sequences are SGHDN and FVKESK. V was clipped by 2 bases and J by 1 base; unmatched bases: 5. CDR3 length: 18 amino acids. The CDR3 sequence is CASSQRTSGGRGTDTQYF. The CDR3 DNA reads TGTGCCAGCAGCCAACGGACTAGCGGGGGGCGGGGCACAGATACGCAGTATTTT.

The chain carries TRBV27 and TRBJ1-4; the match to TRBD1 covers 7 bases. Germline V gives CDR1 MNHEY, CDR2 SMNVEV (reference sequence). Trimming cost V 5 bases and J 5 bases; bases outside gene matches: 8. This CDR3 comprises 15 residues. CDR3: CASSDRTGLNEKLFF. Written as DNA, the CDR3 is TGTGCCAGCAGTGACCGGACAGGTCTGAATGAAAAACTGTTTTTT. Full variable domain (outside the CDR3, taken from reference TRBV27 and TRBJ1-4): EAQVTQNPRYLITVTGKKLTVTCSQNMNHEYMSWYRQDPGLGLRQIYYSMNVEVTDKGDVPEGYKVSRKEKRNFPLILESPSPNQTSLYFCASSDRTGLNEKLFFGSGTQLSVL.

The rearrangement links TRBV13 to TRBJ2-5; 15 nucleotides agree with TRBD2. This CDR3 has 15 residues. V trimming: 5 bases; J trimming: 5 bases; junction bases outside the gene matches: 3. From germline, CDR1 is PRHDT and CDR2 FYEKMQ (reference sequence). CDR3 in amino acids: CASSIGLAGGETQYF. CDR3 DNA sequence: TGTGCCAGCAGCATTGGACTAGCGGGGGGGGAGACCCAGTACTTC.

V is TRBV2 and J is TRBJ2-3; 7 nucleotides match TRBD2. From germline, CDR1 is SNHLY and CDR2 FYNNEI. The CDR3 extends over 15 amino acids. J was trimmed by 4 bases and V by 5 bases; bases with no gene match: 9. In DNA form, the CDR3 reads TGTGCCAGCAGTTATTCCAGGGCGGGGGCAGATACGCAGTATTTT. This codes for CASSYSRAGADTQYF.

Only a few counts were recorded for this clone. The CDR3 sequence is CASSPVAGIARNTEAFF. CDR3 nucleotides: TGTGCCAGCAGCCCCGTGGCAGGGATAGCGAGGAACACTGAAGCTTTCTTT. J is TRBJ1-1 and V is TRBV7-9, with D maybe TRBD1 (5 bases). The CDR3 covers 17 residues. V was clipped by 5 bases and J by 1 base, with 20 bases between them. Germline V CDR1 and CDR2: SEHNR, FQNEAQ (reference sequence).

The chain recombines TRBV7-2 with TRBJ2-2; TRBD1 might be the D (5 bases). The CDR3 has 15 amino acids. V was pared by 6 bases and J by 6 bases, with 17 bases between. Germline lookup yields CDR1 SGHTA and CDR2 FQGNSA. Here the CDR3 reads CASRLDGFRAGELFF. The CDR3 DNA sequence: TGTGCCAGCAGATTGGACGGGTTCAGGGCCGGGGAGCTGTTTTTT.